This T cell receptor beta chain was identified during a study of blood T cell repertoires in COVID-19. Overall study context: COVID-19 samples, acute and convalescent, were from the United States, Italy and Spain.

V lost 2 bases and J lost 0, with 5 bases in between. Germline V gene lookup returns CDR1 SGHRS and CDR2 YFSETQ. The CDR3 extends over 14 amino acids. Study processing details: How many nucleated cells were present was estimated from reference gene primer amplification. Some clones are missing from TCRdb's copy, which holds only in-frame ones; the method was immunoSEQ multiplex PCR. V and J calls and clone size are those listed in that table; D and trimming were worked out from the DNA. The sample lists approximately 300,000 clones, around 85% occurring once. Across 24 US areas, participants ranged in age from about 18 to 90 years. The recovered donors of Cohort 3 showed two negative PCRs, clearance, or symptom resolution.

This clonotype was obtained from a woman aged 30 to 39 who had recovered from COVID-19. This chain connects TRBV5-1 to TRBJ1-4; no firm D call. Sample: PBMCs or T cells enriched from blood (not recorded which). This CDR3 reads CASSFTATNEKLFF. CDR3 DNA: TGCGCCAGCAGCTTCACAGCAACTAATGAAAAACTGTTTTTT.